This TCR beta chain was obtained from a study of cytomegalovirus exposure and HLA in healthy donors. Vbeta (60) and Jbeta (13) primers were used in the PCR. Here immunoSEQ multiplex PCR was the method, and the copy in TCRdb shows in-frame clones only, minus some. The sample data list around 27,000 clones. V dropped 1 base and J dropped 3; count of bases not matched to a gene: 6. The CDR3 has 15 residues. CDR1 and CDR2 (germline): SGHAT, FQNNGV. Sample: PBMCs. The chain has TRBV11-2 and TRBJ2-7; 7 bases align to TRBD2. The TCR was taken from a man aged 25-45 years in good health and CMV-seronegative. The chain's CDR3 is CASSLALAANYEQYF. The CDR3 region has the DNA TGTGCCAGCAGCTTAGCCCTAGCGGCAAACTACGAGCAGTACTTC.